This passage covers 32 T cell receptor beta chains from one sample sequenced in a study of T cell changes during pregnancy in multiple sclerosis (dated by TCRdb to about 2019). Library creation used the immunoSEQ multiplex PCR assay. TCRdb mirrors the immuneACCESS table, restricted to in-frame sequences. Some clones are absent from its copies; in checked studies, under half trace to an unresolved V gene, and the reason for the others is unknown. This sample is represented by 65,000 to 85,000 clones; about 92% of them were singletons. In total, the top ten clones hold more than 1.1% of the sample. The sample here was peripheral blood, taken after pregnancy. The receptor source for this set is a female donor with multiple sclerosis, enrolled in a pregnancy study.

Only one count was recorded for this clone. The germline gene is not matched at one end of the junction; a read error may be the cause. The V call is TRBV7-7, the J call TRBJ1-4; 7 bases map to TRBD1. Germline V gene data show CDR1 as SSHAT and CDR2 as FNYEAQ (reference sequence). This CDR3 comprises 15 residues. The CDR3 protein is CASSLGSGGNEKLFF. Here the CDR3 DNA reads TGTGCTAGCAGCTTAGGTTCAGGGGGTAATGAAAAACTGTTTTTT.

This clone was seen a single time. CDR3 DNA: TGTGCCAGCAGCTTGGGTGCCTTTAGCTACGAGCAGTACTTC. This codes for CASSLGAFSYEQYF. The rearrangement uses TRBV5-6 and TRBJ2-7; no definite D call. This CDR3 is built from 14 residues. Trimming left V 0 bases short and J 3 bases short, with 10 bases between. Germline assignment: CDR1 SGHDT and CDR2 YYEEEE.

The J gene is TRBJ1-5, the V gene TRBV28, with TRBD1 matching over 8 bases. The germline CDR1 and CDR2 sequences are MDHEN and SYDVKM. After removal of 5 bases from V and 7 bases from J, the junction contained 10 bases not matched to a gene. The CDR3 covers 15 residues. CDR3 in amino acids: CASSLGQGYRQPQHF. CDR3 DNA: TGTGCCAGCAGTCTCGGACAGGGTTATCGCCAGCCCCAGCATTTT.

The V and J genes are TRBV6-5 and TRBJ2-1; 8 bases align to TRBD1. Germline V gene data show CDR1 as MNHEY and CDR2 as SVGAGI. V dropped 5 bases and J dropped 3; count of bases not matched to a gene: 3. The CDR3 is 14 residues long. For the CDR3, the DNA is TGTGCCAGCAGTGTGGGACAGGACTACAATGAGCAGTTCTTC. Translation: CASSVGQDYNEQFF.

The V gene is TRBV18, the J gene TRBJ2-1; the match to TRBD1 covers 12 bases. Trimming removed 5 bases from V and 8 bases from J; junction bases left unmatched: 7. This CDR3 has 15 residues. Germline assignment: CDR1 KGHSH and CDR2 LQKENI. As DNA, the CDR3 is TGTGCCAGCTCAACGTCGGGACAGGGGGCATATGAGCAGTTCTTC. Amino acid sequence: CASSTSGQGAYEQFF. Using reference TRBV18 and TRBJ2-1 for the parts outside the CDR3, the full variable domain is NAGVMQNPRHLVRRRGQEARLRCSPMKGHSHVYWYRQLPEEGLKFMVYLQKENIIDESGMPKERFSAEFPKEGPSILRIQQVVRGDSAAYFCASSTSGQGAYEQFFGPGTRLTVL.

This rearrangement joins TRBV28 to TRBJ1-2, with D perhaps matching TRBD1 (5 bases). This CDR3 is built from 14 residues. The germline gives CDR1 MDHEN, CDR2 SYDVKM. V was trimmed by 5 bases and J by 4 bases, leaving 14 bases between them. The CDR3 loop reads CASSIVTASYGYTF. The CDR3 coding sequence is TGTGCCAGCAGTATAGTGACAGCCTCCTATGGCTACACCTTC.

CDR3 DNA: TGTGCCTGGAGCCAACAGGGGGGCGAGCAGTACTTC. Its translation is CAWSQQGGEQYF. J is TRBJ2-7 and V is TRBV30, with TRBD1 matching over 8 bases. Germline CDR1 reads GTSNPN; CDR2 reads SVGIG (reference sequence). V lost 3 bases to trimming and J lost 6 bases; unmatched junction nucleotides: 4. The length of the CDR3 is 12 residues. Full variable domain (remainder filled in from reference TRBV30 and TRBJ2-7): SQTIHQWPATLVQPVGSPLSLECTVEGTSNPNLYWYRQAAGRGLQLLFYSVGIGQISSEVPQNLSASRPQDRQFILSSKKLLLSDSGFYLCAWSQQGGEQYFGPGTRLTVT.

The J gene is TRBJ2-5, the V gene TRBV5-1; possibly TRBD2 for D (5 bases). The germline V and J ends were trimmed by 1 base and 4 bases, with 14 bases remaining between them. CDR3 length: 15 amino acids. Germline CDR1 and CDR2: SGHRS and YFSETQ. The chain's CDR3 is CASSLSEGRGETQYF. CDR3 in DNA: TGCGCCAGCAGCTTGTCCGAGGGCCGCGGAGAGACCCAGTACTTC. Using reference TRBV5-1 and TRBJ2-5 for the parts outside the CDR3, the full variable domain is KAGVTQTPRYLIKTRGQQVTLSCSPISGHRSVSWYQQTPGQGLQFLFEYFSETQRNKGNFPGRFSGRQFSNSRSEMNVSTLELGDSALYLCASSLSEGRGETQYFGPGTRLLVL.

The chain recombines TRBV19 with TRBJ2-7; 9 bases fit TRBD1. Per germline, CDR1 LNHDA and CDR2 SQIVND (reference sequence). CDR3 length: 16 amino acids. V dropped 4 bases and J dropped 1; count of bases not matched to a gene: 8. The DNA for the CDR3 is TGTGCCAGTAGTAGGCTGGGACAGGGCGCATCCTACGAGCAGTACTTC. Protein: CASSRLGQGASYEQYF.

Here the CDR3 DNA reads TGTGCCAGCAGCTCAGAACTAGCGGGAGGGTTGAATGAGCAGTTCTTC. Amino acids: CASSSELAGGLNEQFF. The chain recombines TRBV7-2 with TRBJ2-1; TRBD2 matches at 13 bases. V lost 4 bases to trimming and J lost 7 bases; unmatched junction nucleotides: 7. The CDR3 contains 16 residues. Germline-derived CDR1 and CDR2 are SGHTA and FQGNSA.

V is TRBV19 and J is TRBJ1-1, with TRBD1 matching 8 bases. The CDR3 spans 17 residues. V shed 0 bases and J 0 bases; nucleotides not matched to a gene: 6. Germline CDR1 reads LNHDA; CDR2 reads SQIVND (reference sequence). CDR3 nucleotide sequence: TGTGCCAGTAGTATAGAGACAGGGGAAGGGATGAACACTGAAGCTTTCTTT. This codes for CASSIETGEGMNTEAFF.

V gene TRBV27 combines with J gene TRBJ2-5, with TRBD2 matching over 10 bases. Germline CDR1 is MNHEY and CDR2 is SMNVEV (reference sequence). With 4 bases clipped from V and 5 bases from J, the junction kept 10 bases outside the gene matches. The CDR3 covers 16 residues. This CDR3 is CASSSVAGGWKETQYF. The CDR3, as DNA: TGTGCCAGCAGTTCTGTAGCGGGAGGATGGAAGGAGACCCAGTACTTC.

The chain couples TRBV19 to TRBJ1-1; weak D call: TRBD1 (6 bases). Trimming removed 0 bases at V and 7 bases at J, with 15 bases between. Germline loops: CDR1 LNHDA, CDR2 SQIVND (reference sequence). The CDR3 has 15 residues. The CDR3 DNA sequence: TGTGCCAGTAGTATAGATCAACGTGGGACACATGAAGCTTTCTTT. This codes for CASSIDQRGTHEAFF.

The chain couples TRBV30 to TRBJ1-5; TRBD1 agrees at 7 bases. V gave up 2 bases and J gave up 7 bases; unmatched junction bases: 5. Germline lookup yields CDR1 GTSNPN and CDR2 SVGIG (reference sequence). The CDR3 sequence is 13 residues long. The CDR3 is CAWSKGARQPQHF. The CDR3, as DNA: TGTGCCTGGAGTAAGGGGGCTCGGCAGCCCCAGCATTTT.

This chain joins TRBV2 and TRBJ2-3, with D uncertain. This CDR3 contains 13 residues. The V gene's germline CDR1 is SNHLY and CDR2 FYNNEI. The V gene lost 3 bases and the J gene lost 6 bases, with 10 bases spanning the gap. CDR3 bases: TGTGCCAGCAGTGATCGCGAGTTGGATACGCAGTATTTT. Amino acids: CASSDRELDTQYF.

This clone came up a few times. CDR3 sequence (DNA): TGTGCCAGCAGCCACGGCGAGGGAGGTTCCTACGAGCAGTACTTC. Amino acid sequence: CASSHGEGGSYEQYF. The rearrangement links TRBV4-2 to TRBJ2-7; D is possibly TRBD2 (6 bases). CDR3 size: 15 residues. Per the germline V gene, CDR1 is LGHNA and CDR2 is YNFKEQ. Trimming took off 3 bases at V and 1 base at J, with 13 bases between the two ends.

The chain carries TRBV5-4 and TRBJ2-7; possible D gene TRBD2, 6 bases. The ends were cut back, 4 bases at V and 6 bases at J, with 14 bases in the middle. CDR1 is SGHNT, CDR2 YYREEE, per germline (reference sequence). The CDR3 runs 13 residues. Here the CDR3 reads CASSRSGSIEQYF. The CDR3, as DNA: TGTGCCAGCAGCCGGAGCGGGTCTATCGAGCAGTACTTC. The full variable domain, completed using reference TRBV5-4 and TRBJ2-7, is ETGVTQSPTHLIKTRGQQVTLRCSSQSGHNTVSWYQQALGQGPQFIFQYYREEENGRGNFPPRFSGLQFPNYSSELNVNALELDDSALYLCASSRSGSIEQYFGPGTRLTVT.

This clone was found a few times. The gene calls are TRBV2 and TRBJ1-2, with 12 bases aligning to TRBD1. This CDR3 has 18 residues. CDR1 and CDR2 (germline): SNHLY, FYNNEI. Germline trimming cut 4 bases from V and 4 bases from J; bases unmatched to any gene: 13. In DNA, the CDR3 is TGTGCCAGCAGTGTCAGGGGGACAGGGGGCGAACAGCGCTATGGCTACACCTTC. Translation: CASSVRGTGGEQRYGYTF.

The chain recombines TRBV14 with TRBJ1-5, with no clear D. CDR3 length: 13 residues. The V gene's germline CDR1 is SGHDN and CDR2 FVKESK. V was pared by 4 bases and J by 7 bases, with 11 bases between. The chain's CDR3 is CASSRHQEQPQHF. DNA for the CDR3: TGTGCCAGCAGCCGACACCAGGAACAGCCCCAGCATTTT.

This chain connects TRBV18 to TRBJ2-7; perhaps TRBD2 as D (6 bases). This CDR3 has 15 residues. The germline CDR1 and CDR2 sequences are KGHSH and LQKENI. The ends were cut back, 3 bases at V and 1 base at J, with 13 bases in the middle. The CDR3 DNA follows: TGTGCCAGCTCACCCGATAGCGGCCATTCCTACGAGCAGTACTTC. This gives the protein CASSPDSGHSYEQYF.

The chain couples TRBV4-1 to TRBJ2-3, with TRBD1 identical over 7 bases. The CDR3 spans 16 residues. Germline CDR1 reads MGHRA; CDR2 reads YSYEKL. J gave up 1 base and V 5 bases, and 9 bases lay outside the gene matches. The DNA for the CDR3 is TGCGCCAGCAGCACCTCCCCCCAGGGGGGCACAGATACGCAGTATTTT. It translates to CASSTSPQGGTDTQYF.

The gene calls are TRBV19 and TRBJ1-1, with D possibly TRBD1 on 5 matching bases. This CDR3 comprises 14 residues. Trimming left V 5 bases short and J 5 bases short, with 15 bases between. CDR1 and CDR2 from the germline V gene are LNHDA and SQIVND (reference sequence). The CDR3 DNA sequence: TGTGCCAGTAGTGCAAAATCAGGGAGGACTGAAGCTTTCTTT. Its translation: CASSAKSGRTEAFF.

The chain links TRBV19 to TRBJ2-5, with 9 bases aligning to TRBD1. This CDR3 comprises 16 residues. Germline trimming cut 5 bases from V and 3 bases from J; bases unmatched to any gene: 10. Germline loops: CDR1 LNHDA, CDR2 SQIVND (reference sequence). Written as DNA, the CDR3 is TGTGCCAGTAGTTCAGCCGGGACAGGGCTGAAAGAGACCCAGTACTTC. It codes for CASSSAGTGLKETQYF.

This clone was observed a few times. The chain uses TRBV6-1 and TRBJ1-1; the D is unclear. Trimming removed 7 bases at V and 2 bases at J, with 11 bases between. The germline gives CDR1 MNHNS, CDR2 SASEGT. This CDR3 has 13 residues. In DNA form, the CDR3 reads TGTGCCAGCACCATAACAGTCAACACTGAAGCTTTCTTT. Protein: CASTITVNTEAFF.

The chain employs TRBV30 and TRBJ2-7, with D tentatively TRBD2 (6 bases). V was cut by 0 bases and J by 3 bases, with 9 bases left in between. Germline CDR1 and CDR2: GTSNPN and SVGIG (reference sequence). The CDR3 is 13 residues long. CDR3 protein: CAWSVGGDYEQYF. DNA for the CDR3: TGTGCCTGGAGTGTAGGCGGGGACTACGAGCAGTACTTC.

This chain joins TRBV5-6 and TRBJ2-3; weak D call: TRBD2 (5 bases). Germline V gene lookup returns CDR1 SGHDT and CDR2 YYEEEE. The ends were cut back, 4 bases at V and 12 bases at J, with 15 bases in the middle. The length of the CDR3 is 12 residues. CDR3 DNA sequence: TGTGCCAGCAGCATGGCCTCCCCGGGACAGTATTTT. It codes for CASSMASPGQYF. The entire variable domain, with the rest obtained from reference TRBV5-6 and TRBJ2-3, is as follows: DAGVTQSPTHLIKTRGQQVTLRCSPKSGHDTVSWYQQALGQGPQFIFQYYEEEERQRGNFPDRFSGHQFPNYSSELNVNALLLGDSALYLCASSMASPGQYFGPGTRLTVL.

V and J are TRBV4-2 and TRBJ1-5, with D possibly being TRBD1 (5 bases). Germline values: CDR1 LGHNA, CDR2 YNFKEQ. V lost 0 bases and J lost 2, with 11 bases in between. The CDR3 loop spans 16 amino acids. CDR3 DNA sequence: TGTGCCAGCAGCCAAGATGGGGCATACGGCAATCAGCCCCAGCATTTT. Amino acid sequence: CASSQDGAYGNQPQHF.

This clone was detected only once. The V and J genes are TRBV2 and TRBJ1-5, with TRBD1 identical over 12 bases. Germline V gene sequence: CDR1 SNHLY, CDR2 FYNNEI. Losses at the gene ends were 7 bases for V and 6 bases for J; bases not matched to a gene: 1. The CDR3 runs 13 residues. The CDR3 nucleotides read TGTGCCAGCATGGGACAGGGGGCTCAGCCCCAGCATTTT. Amino acids: CASMGQGAQPQHF. The full variable domain, rest sourced from reference TRBV2 and TRBJ1-5, is EPEVTQTPSHQVTQMGQEVILRCVPISNHLYFYWYRQILGQKVEFLVSFYNNEISEKSEIFDDQFSVERPDGSNFTLKIRSTKLEDSAMYFCASMGQGAQPQHFGDGTRLSIL.

The V gene is TRBV29-1, the J gene TRBJ1-2; no clear D gene. V was trimmed by 6 bases and J by 2 bases, leaving 10 bases between them. The length of the CDR3 is 12 residues. Germline values: CDR1 SQVTM, CDR2 ANQGSEA. CDR3 nucleotide sequence: TGCAGCGTATTGTACGGGAACTATGGCTACACCTTC. It codes for CSVLYGNYGYTF.

V and J are TRBV7-9 and TRBJ1-4; TRBD1 matches at 11 bases. The CDR3 covers 19 residues. Germline assignment: CDR1 SEHNR and CDR2 FQNEAQ (reference sequence). V shed 5 bases, J shed 4 bases, and the junction held 15 bases outside the gene matches. CDR3 in amino acids: CASSPKLPGTGGLNEKLFF. CDR3 DNA sequence: TGTGCCAGCAGCCCGAAACTTCCCGGGACAGGGGGACTTAATGAAAAACTGTTTTTT.

The chain is built from TRBV5-1 and TRBJ1-2; the match to TRBD1 covers 7 bases. CDR1 and CDR2 (germline): SGHRS, YFSETQ. V was pared by 3 bases and J by 5 bases, with 16 bases of the junction left unmatched. The CDR3 runs 17 residues. The CDR3 DNA sequence: TGCGCCAGCAGCTCTCCTAGACAGGGCGGCTTGGGTTATGGCTACACCTTC. This translates into CASSSPRQGGLGYGYTF.

The sample holds many counts of this clone. CDR3 nucleotide sequence: TGTGCCAGCAGCTTATGGGACAGCAATGAGCAGTTCTTC. Its protein product is CASSLWDSNEQFF. This chain uses TRBV7-2 with TRBJ2-1; the match to TRBD1 covers 7 bases. The germline V gene has CDR1 SGHTA and CDR2 FQGNSA. V was pared by 2 bases and J by 6 bases, with 1 base of the junction left unmatched. The CDR3 sequence is 13 residues long.